This section outlines one TCR beta chain sequence together with its context. What it recognizes is unknown. These data originate in a study of cytomegalovirus exposure and HLA in healthy donors. Findings of the study overall: Reports showed the classifier diagnosing cytomegalovirus status with high specificity and sensitivity. The listing of about 150 TCR beta chains classed them as cytomegalovirus-associated. Researchers reportedly found TCR beta sequences accurately predicted most subjects' HLA-A and HLA-B alleles.

The CDR3 is 15 residues long. CDR1 and CDR2 from the germline V gene are MNHNY and SVGAGI (reference sequence). Trimming removed 8 bases from V and 7 bases from J; junction bases left unmatched: 12. PCR was performed using 60 Vbeta and 13 Jbeta primers. Data came from immunoSEQ multiplex PCR; TCRdb stores just in-frame clones and leaves some out. The repertoire holds some 190,000 clones, 79% seen once, with around 1.5% in the top ten. The sequenced sample was PBMCs. This chain joins TRBV6-6 and TRBJ1-4, with 8 nucleotides matching TRBD1. This TCR derives from a woman in her 50s in good health and CMV-seronegative. CDR3 region: CASSSPRGRGEKLFF. The DNA of the CDR3 is TGTGCCAGCTCGTCCCCCAGGGGGCGGGGTGAAAAACTGTTTTTT.